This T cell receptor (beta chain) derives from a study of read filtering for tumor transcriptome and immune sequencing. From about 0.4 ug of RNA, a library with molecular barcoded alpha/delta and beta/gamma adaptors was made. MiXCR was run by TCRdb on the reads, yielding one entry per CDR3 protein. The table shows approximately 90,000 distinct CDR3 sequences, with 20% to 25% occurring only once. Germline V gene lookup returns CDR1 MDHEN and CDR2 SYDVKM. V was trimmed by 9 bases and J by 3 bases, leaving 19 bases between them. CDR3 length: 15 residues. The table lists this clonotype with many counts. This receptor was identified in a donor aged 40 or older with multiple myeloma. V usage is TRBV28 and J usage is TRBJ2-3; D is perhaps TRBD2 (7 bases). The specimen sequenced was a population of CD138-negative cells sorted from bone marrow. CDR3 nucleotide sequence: TGTGCCAGTTGCGGCGGGGGCGCGGGTACAGATACGCAGTATTTT. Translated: CASCGGGAGTDTQYF. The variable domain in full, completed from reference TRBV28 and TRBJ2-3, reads DVKVTQSSRYLVKRTGEKVFLECVQDMDHENMFWYRQDPGLGLRLIYFSYDVKMKEKGDIPEGYSVSREKKERFSLILESASTNQTSMYLCASCGGGAGTDTQYFGPGTRLTVL.